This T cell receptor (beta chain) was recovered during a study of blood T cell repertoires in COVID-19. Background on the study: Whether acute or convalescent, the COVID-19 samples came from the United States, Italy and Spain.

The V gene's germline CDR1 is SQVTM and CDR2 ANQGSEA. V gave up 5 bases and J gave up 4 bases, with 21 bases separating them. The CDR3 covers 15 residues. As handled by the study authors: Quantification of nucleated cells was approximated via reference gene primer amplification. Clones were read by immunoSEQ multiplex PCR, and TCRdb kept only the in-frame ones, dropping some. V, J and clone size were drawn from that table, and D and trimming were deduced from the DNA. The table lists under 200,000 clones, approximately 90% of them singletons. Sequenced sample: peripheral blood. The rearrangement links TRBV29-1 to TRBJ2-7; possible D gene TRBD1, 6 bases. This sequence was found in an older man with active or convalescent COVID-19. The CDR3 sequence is CSVSLQGKLGYEQYF. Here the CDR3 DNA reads TGCAGCGTTTCACTACAGGGAAAACTGGGATACGAGCAGTACTTC.